This T cell receptor (beta chain) was recovered during a study of glioma-infiltrating T cells after dendritic cell vaccination. Trimming left V 5 bases short and J 6 bases short, with 20 bases between. The CDR3 spans 15 residues. Germline CDR1 and CDR2: MNHNY and SVGAGI (reference sequence). Patients had residual fresh-frozen tumor tissue and more than two years of survival data. The data were produced by immunoSEQ multiplex PCR, yet TCRdb's version contains in-frame clones alone and is incomplete. The sample has 71,000 or so clones; around 81% are singletons. Sequencing was performed on blood, taken before dendritic cell vaccination. This clonotype originated in a human donor with glioblastoma. This chain links TRBV6-6 with TRBJ2-7; D remains unclear. CDR3 nucleotides: TGTGCCAGCAGTGTTATGGCAGGTTACCCCTCCGAGCAGTACTTC. Translation gives CASSVMAGYPSEQYF.